This T cell receptor (beta chain) was observed in a study of T-cell reconstitution after alpha-beta-depleted transplantation in children. Overall study findings and caveats: Reportedly, alpha-beta T cells present about two months post-transplant originated from several hundred expanded clones of graft origin. Surviving recipient cells, namely T cells and thymic progenitors, were the source of high day-60 TCRbeta diversity in some patients. Counts and diversity of T cells one year after transplant came mostly from newly produced T cells.

Unique molecular identifiers were incorporated into the prepared TCRbeta library. In TCRdb, the PCR reads were re-called with MiXCR into one record per CDR3 protein. The repertoire holds over 400,000 distinct CDR3 sequences, roughly 44% seen once, with 25% to 30% in the top ten. This clonotype was seen a handful of times. The antigen is not known. V shed 1 base and J shed 0 bases, with 10 bases lying between them. Germline V gene lookup returns CDR1 LGHDT and CDR2 YNNKEL (reference sequence). The CDR3 is 16 residues long. J is TRBJ1-5 and V is TRBV3-1, with D hard to call. This TCR was sampled from a girl aged 2 to 9 with aplastic anemia, due to receive a stem cell transplant. Source: PBMCs, taken before TCRalphabeta/CD19-depleted stem cell transplant. CDR3 sequence (DNA): TGTGCCAGCAGCCAAGGTGCTAGTAATAGCAATCAGCCCCAGCATTTT. Protein: CASSQGASNSNQPQHF.